This TCR beta chain was sequenced during a study of shared clonotypes between healthy human individuals. V was cut by 8 bases and J by 2 bases, with 16 bases left in between. Germline V gives CDR1 SEHNR, CDR2 FQNEAQ (reference sequence). The CDR3 spans 14 residues. The sequenced material, unsorted PBMC DNA, was run on ten immunoSEQ deep assay plates. Profiled with immunoSEQ multiplex PCR; TCRdb holds only in-frame clones, not every one. In the table there are 400,000 to 500,000 clones, 79% of which are singletons. As regards this clone: This likely traces to a read error, being one base from a far larger clone. Because the CDR3 is missing its conserved closing phenylalanine or tryptophan, this is likely a read error.

The specimen was PBMCs. This chain joins TRBV7-9 and TRBJ2-7; D is possibly TRBD1 (6 bases). This clonotype was sampled from a woman aged 40 to 50 in good health. Some clones in this sample may be carry-over from other donors' samples. CDR3: CASGKGDIAYEQYL. The CDR3, as DNA: TGTGCCAGCGGGAAAGGGGACATAGCCTACGAGCAGTACCTC.